The clone carrying this T cell receptor (beta chain) was observed many times. Its cognate antigen is unknown. The data are from a study of T-cell reconstitution after alpha-beta-depleted transplantation in children. Study outcomes and limitations: Expanded graft clones, several hundred of them, were reportedly the source of alpha-beta T cells about two months after transplant. From newly produced T cells came most of the T-cell counts and diversity one year after transplant.

Unique molecular identifiers were incorporated into the prepared TCRbeta library. TCRdb called the PCR reads again in MiXCR, with one record for every CDR3 protein. The sample lists about 100,000 distinct CDR3 sequences; 4.5% to 7.5% were seen once. This clonotype was obtained from a female patient between 2 and 15 years old who had a stem cell transplant for Fanconi anemia, so the T cells may come from the graft donor. The material was PBMCs, mostly from graft donor cells, obtained 60 days after TCRalphabeta/CD19-depleted stem cell transplant.

The CDR3 spells CASSYSMQGSHEAFF. The CDR3, as DNA: TGTGCCAGCAGTTACTCGATGCAGGGGTCACATGAAGCTTTCTTT. The chain couples TRBV6-5 to TRBJ1-1, with D possibly matching TRBD1 (6 bases). CDR1 is MNHEY and CDR2 is SVGAGI in the germline V gene. The CDR3 sequence is 15 residues long. The germline V and J ends were trimmed by 0 bases and 7 bases, with 15 bases remaining between them.